The 7 T cell receptor beta chains below all came from one sample that was sequenced in a study of blood T cell repertoires in COVID-19. TCRdb keeps only in-frame clones here, not all; method: immunoSEQ multiplex PCR. The sample shows roughly 62,000 clones, roughly 80% of them seen only once. Sequenced sample: peripheral blood. The receptor set was obtained from a woman aged 80 or over with active or convalescent COVID-19.

This chain links TRBV5-1 with TRBJ1-4, with D maybe TRBD1 (6 bases). The V gene's germline CDR1 is SGHRS and CDR2 YFSETQ. V was shortened by 4 bases and J by 8 bases, with 18 bases between the two germline ends. The CDR3 runs 15 residues. The CDR3 bases are TGCGCCAGCAGCCCCCGCTTGGGGGCGGAAGAAAAACTGTTTTTT. Translation: CASSPRLGAEEKLFF.

This clone was seen a single time. The rearrangement uses TRBV19 and TRBJ1-5, with TRBD1 matching 8 bases. CDR3 length: 20 residues. The J segment lost 0 bases and the V segment lost 3 bases, leaving 16 bases of the junction unmatched. Germline V gives CDR1 LNHDA, CDR2 SQIVND (reference sequence). CDR3 region: CASSIGYRGSFDHSNQPQHF. In DNA, the CDR3 is TGTGCCAGTAGTATTGGCTACAGGGGGTCCTTCGATCATAGCAATCAGCCCCAGCATTTT.

V is TRBV14 and J is TRBJ2-1; D uncertain. The germline V gene has CDR1 SGHDN and CDR2 FVKESK. The CDR3 has 11 residues. V shed 4 bases and J shed 10 bases, with 8 bases lying between them. For the CDR3, the DNA is TGTGCCAGCAGCCTAACTTTGGAGCAGTTCTTC. It yields the protein CASSLTLEQFF.

This chain uses TRBV9 with TRBJ2-5, with TRBD1 identical over 7 bases. Losses at the gene ends were 0 bases for V and 5 bases for J; bases not matched to a gene: 16. Germline CDR1 reads SGDLS; CDR2 reads YYNGEE. The CDR3 covers 18 residues. For the CDR3, the DNA is TGTGCCAGCAGCGTAGCCCCTAGGGGGCGCGGAATGTTTGAGACCCAGTACTTC. Protein sequence: CASSVAPRGRGMFETQYF.

The chain uses TRBV2 and TRBJ1-1; 8 nucleotides line up with TRBD1. The CDR3 loop spans 15 amino acids. Germline lookup yields CDR1 SNHLY and CDR2 FYNNEI. Trimming cost V 5 bases and J 1 base; bases outside gene matches: 6. CDR3 DNA: TGTGCCAGCAGTAATACAGGGGGAAGGAACACTGAAGCTTTCTTT. Its translation is CASSNTGGRNTEAFF.

The V call is TRBV4-1, the J call TRBJ1-2; D unclear. Germline-derived CDR1 and CDR2 are MGHRA and YSYEKL. The CDR3 is 16 amino acids. V was trimmed by 0 bases and J by 3 bases, leaving 14 bases between them. The DNA for the CDR3 is TGCGCCAGCAGCCAAGATGTGCAACAGACCTACTATGGCTACACCTTC. Translated: CASSQDVQQTYYGYTF.

The J gene is TRBJ2-3, the V gene TRBV11-3, with TRBD1 matching over 7 bases. V dropped 5 bases and J dropped 6; count of bases not matched to a gene: 17. Per germline, CDR1 SGHNT and CDR2 YENEEA. The CDR3 spans 17 residues. The DNA for the CDR3 is TGTGCCAGCAGCCAAGGGGGCCAGGGTGGTCCCGAGGATACGCAGTATTTT. It translates to CASSQGGQGGPEDTQYF.